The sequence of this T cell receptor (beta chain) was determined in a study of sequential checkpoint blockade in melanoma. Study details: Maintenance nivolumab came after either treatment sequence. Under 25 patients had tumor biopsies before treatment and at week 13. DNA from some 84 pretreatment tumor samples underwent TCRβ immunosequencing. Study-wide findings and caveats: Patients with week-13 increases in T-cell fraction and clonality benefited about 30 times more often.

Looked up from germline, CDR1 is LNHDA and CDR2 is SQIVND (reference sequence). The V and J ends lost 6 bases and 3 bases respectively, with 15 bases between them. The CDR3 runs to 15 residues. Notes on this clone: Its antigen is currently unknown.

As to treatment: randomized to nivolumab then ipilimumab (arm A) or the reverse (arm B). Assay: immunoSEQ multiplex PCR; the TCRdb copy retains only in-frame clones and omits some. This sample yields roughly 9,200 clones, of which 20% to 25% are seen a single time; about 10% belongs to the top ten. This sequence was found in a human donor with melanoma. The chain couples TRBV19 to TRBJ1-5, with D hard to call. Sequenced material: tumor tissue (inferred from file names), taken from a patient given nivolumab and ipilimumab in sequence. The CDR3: CASSPVAGANQPQHF. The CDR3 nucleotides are TGTGCCAGTAGCCCCGTGGCAGGCGCCAATCAGCCCCAGCATTTT.